The 24 T cell receptor beta chains below come from one sample, sequenced in a study of CXCR3-negative and CXCR3-positive naive CD8 T cells. Study-wide results and limits: Against CXCR3-negative naive cells, CXCR3-positive naive cells showed more hydrophobic TRB CDR3s.

Carrying UMI labels, the TRB cDNA libraries were prepared through 5' RACE. Reprocessing the 5' RACE reads, TCRdb reports a single entry for every CDR3 protein and omits DNA. In total, the table holds about 150,000 distinct CDR3 sequences. Which antigens these TCRs recognize remains unknown. The sample was naive CXCR3+ CD8+ T cells from blood. Subset reported: CD45RO-CCR7+CD27+CD95- naive CD8+ T cells expressing CXCR3 (TNR3+). Every receptor here comes from a human donor in good health. Some clones in this sample may be carry-over from other donors' samples.

CDR3: CATRTGGEQYF. The chain joins TRBV7-9 to TRBJ2-7; TCRdb gives TRBD1 as the D gene, but with no DNA this cannot be confirmed. Germline assignment: CDR1 SEHNR and CDR2 FQNEAQ (reference sequence). The CDR3 has 11 amino acids.

J is TRBJ1-5 and V is TRBV6-5; lacking DNA, the TRBD1 call made by TCRdb goes unchecked. The CDR3 runs 14 residues. Germline assignment: CDR1 MNHEY and CDR2 SVGAGI. CDR3 residues: CASSYMGPNQPQHF.

The rearrangement uses TRBV29-1 and TRBJ2-7; TCRdb indicates TRBD2, and absent DNA this call remains unverified. CDR3 length: 18 amino acids. Per the germline V gene, CDR1 is SQVTM and CDR2 is ANQGSEA. The CDR3 here is CSVDQGFTAGGALWEQYF.

The chain couples TRBV18 to TRBJ2-1. Germline CDR1 KGHSH, CDR2 LQKENI. The CDR3 runs 12 residues. The CDR3 protein is CASSPWGDEQFF.

CDR3 in amino acids: CAISETGAGYEQYF. This chain connects TRBV10-3 to TRBJ2-7; without DNA, the TCRdb call of TRBD1 cannot be checked. CDR1 and CDR2 (germline): ENHRY, SYGVKD. The CDR3 has 14 amino acids.

The genes are TRBV29-1 and TRBJ1-2; TCRdb returns TRBD1, unconfirmable since there is no DNA. Germline V lookup: CDR1 SQVTM, CDR2 ANQGSEA. This CDR3 region has 14 residues. CDR3 protein: CSVEDDNRDHGYTF.

J is TRBJ2-5 and V is TRBV12-5. This CDR3 has 14 amino acids. Germline loops: CDR1 LGHNT, CDR2 FRNRAP. CDR3 loop: CASGLVPGEETQYF.

The chain is built from TRBV12-5 and TRBJ2-2. The germline V gene encodes CDR1 LGHNT and CDR2 FRNRAP. This CDR3 has 14 amino acids. This CDR3 is CASGYGANTGELFF. Filled out from reference TRBV12-5 and TRBJ2-2, the complete variable domain reads DARVTQTPRHKVTEMGQEVTMRCQPILGHNTVFWYRQTMMQGLELLAYFRNRAPLDDSGMPKDRFSAEMPDATLATLKIQPSEPRDSAVYFCASGYGANTGELFFGEGSRLTVL.

The V gene is TRBV3-1, the J gene TRBJ2-2; TCRdb's D call of TRBD2 is untestable without DNA. In germline, CDR1 is LGHDT, CDR2 YNNKEL (reference sequence). The CDR3 is 14 amino acids. This chain's CDR3 is CASSRPGEYGELFF.

The chain joins TRBV7-9 to TRBJ2-2; TCRdb calls TRBD1, which cannot be checked without DNA. Germline V gene lookup returns CDR1 SEHNR and CDR2 FQNEAQ (reference sequence). CDR3 length equals 15 residues. This chain's CDR3 is CASSPPGQNTGELFF.

The chain has TRBV5-1 and TRBJ2-7; TCRdb names TRBD1, which stays unverified in the absence of DNA. There are 15 residues in the CDR3. Per the germline V gene, CDR1 is SGHRS and CDR2 is YFSETQ. CDR3 sequence: CASSPWTGAVYEQYF. Full variable domain (remainder filled in from reference TRBV5-1 and TRBJ2-7): KAGVTQTPRYLIKTRGQQVTLSCSPISGHRSVSWYQQTPGQGLQFLFEYFSETQRNKGNFPGRFSGRQFSNSRSEMNVSTLELGDSALYLCASSPWTGAVYEQYFGPGTRLTVT.

J is TRBJ1-1 and V is TRBV27; TCRdb designates TRBD1, a call that cannot be tested without DNA. This CDR3 spans 14 amino acids. The germline gives CDR1 MNHEY, CDR2 SMNVEV (reference sequence). The CDR3 protein is CASSFAGPNTEAFF.

V and J are TRBV4-1 and TRBJ2-1; TCRdb picks TRBD2, but there is no DNA to check that call. This CDR3 spans 15 amino acids. Germline values: CDR1 MGHRA, CDR2 YSYEKL. CDR3: CASSQVGPRSDEQFF.

V is TRBV19 and J is TRBJ1-1; without DNA, the TCRdb call of TRBD1 cannot be checked. The CDR3 totals 14 residues. In germline, CDR1 is LNHDA, CDR2 SQIVND (reference sequence). The CDR3: CASSPRTGDTEAFF.

This rearrangement joins TRBV7-7 to TRBJ2-5; TCRdb indicates TRBD2, and absent DNA this call remains unverified. The CDR3 spans 15 residues. The germline V gene encodes CDR1 SSHAT and CDR2 FNYEAQ (reference sequence). The CDR3 sequence is CASSFGTSGIETQYF.

The V call is TRBV4-2, the J call TRBJ2-1; checking the TCRdb D call of TRBD1 is not possible without DNA. The CDR3 is 11 amino acids. Germline V lookup: CDR1 LGHNA, CDR2 YNFKEQ. The CDR3 protein is CASGAYNEQSF.

The chain carries TRBV20-1 and TRBJ2-1. This CDR3 spans 14 amino acids. CDR1 DFQATT and CDR2 SNEGSKA come from the germline V gene (reference sequence). The CDR3 sequence is CSARDSHLYNEQFF.

J is TRBJ1-5 and V is TRBV20-1. The CDR3 spans 13 residues. CDR1 is DFQATT, CDR2 SNEGSKA, per germline (reference sequence). CDR3 loop: CSAALRGNQPQHF.

The genes are TRBV28 and TRBJ1-1. CDR1 and CDR2 (germline): MDHEN, SYDVKM. The CDR3 is 15 residues long. CDR3 amino acids: CASTLTPGENTEAFF.

The chain carries TRBV2 and TRBJ1-2; absent DNA, TCRdb's TRBD1 call cannot be checked. Germline lookup yields CDR1 SNHLY and CDR2 FYNNEI. The CDR3 runs to 15 residues. This CDR3 is CASFPPGQIFYGYTF. Supplemented by reference TRBV2 and TRBJ1-2, the full variable domain reads EPEVTQTPSHQVTQMGQEVILRCVPISNHLYFYWYRQILGQKVEFLVSFYNNEISEKSEIFDDQFSVERPDGSNFTLKIRSTKLEDSAMYFCASFPPGQIFYGYTFGSGTRLTVV.

V gene TRBV20-1 combines with J gene TRBJ1-2. Germline-derived CDR1 and CDR2 are DFQATT and SNEGSKA (reference sequence). The CDR3 spans 11 residues. The chain's CDR3 is CSAQDRYGYTF.

The CDR3 here is CASSLSGGVTDTQYF. V usage is TRBV5-6 and J usage is TRBJ2-3; the D gene TCRdb calls, TRBD2, cannot be checked with no DNA. CDR3 size: 15 residues. Germline V lookup: CDR1 SGHDT, CDR2 YYEEEE.

This chain joins TRBV20-1 and TRBJ2-7; the TCRdb call, TRBD2, lacks DNA for checking. CDR1 and CDR2 (germline): DFQATT, SNEGSKA (reference sequence). CDR3 length: 15 residues. CDR3 in amino acids: CSAREGRRIPYEQYF.

The V and J genes are TRBV4-1 and TRBJ2-7; the D call from TCRdb, TRBD1, cannot be confirmed without DNA. CDR3 length: 12 amino acids. Germline-derived CDR1 and CDR2 are MGHRA and YSYEKL. The CDR3 reads CASSPRGGEQYF.